The source of this T cell receptor beta chain is a study of T-cell reconstitution after alpha-beta-depleted transplantation in children. Study outcomes and limitations: T-cell numbers and diversity, one year after transplant, stemmed largely from T cells that were newly produced.

In this sample, this clonotype turned up a few times. Its antigen is still unknown. Molecular barcoding with unique molecular identifiers was used for the TCRbeta library. TCRdb used MiXCR to reprocess the PCR reads, holding one entry per CDR3 protein. Among fewer than 700,000 distinct CDR3 sequences listed, about an eighth were seen once. This CDR3 has 16 amino acids. V was clipped by 3 bases and J by 2 bases; unmatched bases: 5. Germline lookup yields CDR1 SGHRS and CDR2 YFSETQ. This clonotype was sampled from a male patient between 5 and 17 years old who had a stem cell transplant for acute myeloid leukemia, so the T cells may come from the graft donor. The material was PBMCs, mostly from graft donor cells, obtained 360 days after TCRalphabeta/CD19-depleted stem cell transplant. The chain links TRBV5-1 to TRBJ2-1; 10 positions match TRBD2. The CDR3 protein is CASSSIAGGAYNEQFF. The DNA for the CDR3 is TGCGCCAGCAGCTCGATAGCGGGAGGAGCCTACAATGAGCAGTTCTTC.